This T cell receptor (beta chain) is drawn from a study of blood T cell repertoires in COVID-19. Study as a whole: Some COVID-19 samples were acute and others convalescent; all came from the United States, Italy and Spain. T cells, B-cell-depleted T cells, or PBMCs supplied cDNA or gDNA.

V dropped 6 bases and J dropped 4 bases, with 9 bases sitting between them. Germline V gives CDR1 DFQATT, CDR2 SNEGSKA (reference sequence). This CDR3 region has 11 residues. Profiling relied on immunoSEQ multiplex PCR, and the TCRdb table lists in-frame clones only, not all of them. Here the sample spans 19,000 or so clones, around 85% being singletons. Sequenced sample: peripheral blood. The sequence derives from an elderly man with acute or convalescent COVID-19. The rearrangement links TRBV20-1 to TRBJ1-2; D uncertain. The DNA for the CDR3 is TGCAGTGCGCGATACGGCTATGGCTACACCTTC. This encodes CSARYGYGYTF.